This T cell receptor beta chain comes out of a study of regulatory T cells in long-lasting Graves disease. Time point described: newly diagnosed GD, antithyroid drugs for less than 3 months. Following extraction of RNA from PBMCs, that RNA was used to make the TCR library. This clonotype appeared many times. Arm-PCR of CDR3 regions and iRepertoire HTBI primers were used to build TCR beta libraries. TCRdb recomputed calls from the multiplex PCR reads with MiXCR, one row per CDR3 protein. The top ten clones hold around 11% of a sample with fewer than 650,000 distinct CDR3 sequences, 15% to 20% of them seen once. The CDR3 sequence is 16 residues long. CDR1 and CDR2 (germline): SGHTA, FQGTGA. V was pared by 5 bases and J by 3 bases, with 18 bases between. The sample was also linked to a second study, of T cells in Graves' hyperthyroidism and ophthalmopathy. From that paper: Patients counted as stable if ophthalmopathy did not develop within 18 months. Patients with uncontrolled infections, other autoimmune diseases, pregnancy or lactation were excluded. Among clonotypes expanded in thyroid above 0.001, most were also found in blood.

The chain recombines TRBV7-3 with TRBJ2-3, with a tentative D call TRBD2 (6 bases). Specimen: peripheral blood mononuclear cells (PBMCs), collected at new diagnosis, from a patient treated with antithyroid drugs. The clonotype comes from a man in his late teens or twenties with Graves disease. The CDR3 DNA follows: TGTGCCAGCAGCCTTCCCGGGGCGGGAAGGACAGATACGCAGTATTTT. Encoded protein: CASSLPGAGRTDTQYF.